The clone carrying this T cell receptor (beta chain) has more than one count but fewer than ten. TCRdb keeps only in-frame clones here, not all; method: immunoSEQ multiplex PCR. The data show some 57,000 clones, roughly three quarters seen once. CDR1 and CDR2 from the germline V gene are MDHEN and SYDVKM. CDR3 length: 14 amino acids. J gave up 9 bases and V 2 bases, and 8 bases lay outside the gene matches. This record comes from a study of T cell clones after liver transplantation. The J gene is TRBJ1-2, the V gene TRBV28, with 8 bases fitting TRBD1. The sequence was obtained from a human patient who received a liver transplant. Some T cells may possibly be graft donor cells. The source material was CD4+ T cells from blood, sampled at the 22-month timepoint. CDR3: CASSLPLGQGSYTF. As DNA, the CDR3 is TGTGCCAGCAGTTTACCGCTCGGACAGGGAAGCTACACCTTC.